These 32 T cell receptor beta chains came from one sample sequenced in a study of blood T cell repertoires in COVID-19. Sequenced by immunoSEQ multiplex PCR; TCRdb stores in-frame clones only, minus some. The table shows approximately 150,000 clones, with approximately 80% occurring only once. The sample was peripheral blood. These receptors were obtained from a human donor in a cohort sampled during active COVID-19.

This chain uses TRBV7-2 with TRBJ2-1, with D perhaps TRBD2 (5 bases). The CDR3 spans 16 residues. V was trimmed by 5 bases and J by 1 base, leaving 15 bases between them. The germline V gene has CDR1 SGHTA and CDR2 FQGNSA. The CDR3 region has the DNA TGTGCCAGCAGCACGCTATCGAGCGGATCCTACAATGAGCAGTTCTTC. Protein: CASSTLSSGSYNEQFF.

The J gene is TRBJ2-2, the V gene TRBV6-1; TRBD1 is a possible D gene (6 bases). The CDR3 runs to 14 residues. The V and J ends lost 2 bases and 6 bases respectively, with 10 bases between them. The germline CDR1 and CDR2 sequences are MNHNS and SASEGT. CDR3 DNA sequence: TGTGCCAGCAGTGAACCAACAGGGCCCGGGGAGCTGTTTTTT. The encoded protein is CASSEPTGPGELFF.

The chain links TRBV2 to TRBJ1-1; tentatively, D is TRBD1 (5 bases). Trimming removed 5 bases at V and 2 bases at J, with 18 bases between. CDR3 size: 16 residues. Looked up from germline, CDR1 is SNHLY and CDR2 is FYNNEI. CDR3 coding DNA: TGTGCCAGCAGTAGACAGCCACTCCACCGAAACACTGAAGCTTTCTTT. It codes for CASSRQPLHRNTEAFF.

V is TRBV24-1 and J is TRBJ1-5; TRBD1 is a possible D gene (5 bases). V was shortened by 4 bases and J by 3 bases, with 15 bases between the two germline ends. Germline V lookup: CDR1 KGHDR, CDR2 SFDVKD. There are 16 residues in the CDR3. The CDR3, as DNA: TGTGCCACCAGTGAGGGGATCCAGGGATTCAATCAGCCCCAGCATTTT. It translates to CATSEGIQGFNQPQHF.

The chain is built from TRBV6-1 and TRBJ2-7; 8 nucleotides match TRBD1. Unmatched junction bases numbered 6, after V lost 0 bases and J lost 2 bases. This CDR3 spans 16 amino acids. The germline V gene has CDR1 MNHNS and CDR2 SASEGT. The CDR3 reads CASSEAGTGLTYEQYF. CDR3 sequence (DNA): TGTGCCAGCAGTGAAGCAGGGACAGGTCTAACCTACGAGCAGTACTTC.

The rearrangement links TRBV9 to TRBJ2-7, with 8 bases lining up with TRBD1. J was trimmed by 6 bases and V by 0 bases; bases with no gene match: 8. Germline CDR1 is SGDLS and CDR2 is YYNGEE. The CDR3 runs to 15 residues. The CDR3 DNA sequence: TGTGCCAGCAGCGTAGGGGCAGGGGGCTTTGGCGAGCAGTACTTC. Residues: CASSVGAGGFGEQYF.

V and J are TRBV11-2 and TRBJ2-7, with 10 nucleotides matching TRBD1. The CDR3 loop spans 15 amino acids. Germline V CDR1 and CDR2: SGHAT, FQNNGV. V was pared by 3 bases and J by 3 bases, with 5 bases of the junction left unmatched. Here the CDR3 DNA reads TGTGCCAGCAGCTTCCCAGGGACAGGGGTCTACGAGCAGTACTTC. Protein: CASSFPGTGVYEQYF.

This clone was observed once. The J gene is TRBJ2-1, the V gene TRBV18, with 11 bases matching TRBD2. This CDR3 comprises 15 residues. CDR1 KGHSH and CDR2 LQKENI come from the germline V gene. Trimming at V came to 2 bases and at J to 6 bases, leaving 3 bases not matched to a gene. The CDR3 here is CASSPITSGGNEQFF. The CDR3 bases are TGTGCCAGCTCACCAATTACTAGCGGGGGCAATGAGCAGTTCTTC.

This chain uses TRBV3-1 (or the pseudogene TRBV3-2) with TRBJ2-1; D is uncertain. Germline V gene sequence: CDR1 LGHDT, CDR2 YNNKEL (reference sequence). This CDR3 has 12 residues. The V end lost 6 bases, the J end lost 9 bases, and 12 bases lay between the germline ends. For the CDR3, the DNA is TGTGCCAGCAGACTACTCCGCGGTGAGCAGTTCTTC. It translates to CASRLLRGEQFF.

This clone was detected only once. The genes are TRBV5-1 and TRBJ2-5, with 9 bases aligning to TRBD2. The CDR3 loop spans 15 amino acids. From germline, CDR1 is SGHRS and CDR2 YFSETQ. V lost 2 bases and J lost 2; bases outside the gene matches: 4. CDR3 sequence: CASSFTTSGQETQYF. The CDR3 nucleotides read TGCGCCAGCAGCTTTACGACTAGCGGACAAGAGACCCAGTACTTC.

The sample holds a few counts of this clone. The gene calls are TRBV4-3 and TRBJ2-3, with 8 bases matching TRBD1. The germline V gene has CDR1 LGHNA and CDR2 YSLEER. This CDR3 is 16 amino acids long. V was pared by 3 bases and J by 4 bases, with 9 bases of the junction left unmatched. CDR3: CASSQSTGVFSDTQYF. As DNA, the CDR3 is TGCGCCAGCAGCCAGTCGACAGGGGTGTTTTCAGATACGCAGTATTTT.

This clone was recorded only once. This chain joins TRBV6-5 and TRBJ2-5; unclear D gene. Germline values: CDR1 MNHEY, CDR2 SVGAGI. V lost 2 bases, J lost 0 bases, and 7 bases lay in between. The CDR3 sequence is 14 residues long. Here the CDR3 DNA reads TGTGCCAGCAGTTACCCGACATACCAAGAGACCCAGTACTTC. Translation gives CASSYPTYQETQYF.

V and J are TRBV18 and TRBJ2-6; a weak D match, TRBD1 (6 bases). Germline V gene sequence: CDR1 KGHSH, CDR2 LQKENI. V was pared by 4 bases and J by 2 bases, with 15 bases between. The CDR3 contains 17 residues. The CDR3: CASSLGGGQPGANVLTF. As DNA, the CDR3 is TGTGCCAGCTCACTTGGAGGTGGACAGCCTGGGGCCAACGTCCTGACTTTC. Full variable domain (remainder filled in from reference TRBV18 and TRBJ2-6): NAGVMQNPRHLVRRRGQEARLRCSPMKGHSHVYWYRQLPEEGLKFMVYLQKENIIDESGMPKERFSAEFPKEGPSILRIQQVVRGDSAAYFCASSLGGGQPGANVLTFGAGSRLTVL.

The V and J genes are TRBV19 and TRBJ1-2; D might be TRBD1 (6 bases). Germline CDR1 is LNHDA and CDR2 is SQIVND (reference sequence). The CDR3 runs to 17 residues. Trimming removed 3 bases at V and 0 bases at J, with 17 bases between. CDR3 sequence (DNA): TGTGCCAGTAGTATGGGCGGGGGCAAGTTCCCTAACTATGGCTACACCTTC. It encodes CASSMGGGKFPNYGYTF.

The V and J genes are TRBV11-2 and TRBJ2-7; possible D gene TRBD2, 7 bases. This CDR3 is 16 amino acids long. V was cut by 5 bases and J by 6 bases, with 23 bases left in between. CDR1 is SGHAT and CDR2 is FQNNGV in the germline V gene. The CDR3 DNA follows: TGTGCCAGCAGCCCGACGGGGGCTAGCGGCACCGGCGAGCAGTACTTC. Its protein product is CASSPTGASGTGEQYF.

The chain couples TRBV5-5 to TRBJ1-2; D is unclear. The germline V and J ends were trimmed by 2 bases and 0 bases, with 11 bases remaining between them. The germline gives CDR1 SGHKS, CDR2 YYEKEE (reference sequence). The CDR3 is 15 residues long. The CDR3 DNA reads TGTGCCAGCAGCTTTTGGCCTCAAACTAACTATGGCTACACCTTC. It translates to CASSFWPQTNYGYTF.

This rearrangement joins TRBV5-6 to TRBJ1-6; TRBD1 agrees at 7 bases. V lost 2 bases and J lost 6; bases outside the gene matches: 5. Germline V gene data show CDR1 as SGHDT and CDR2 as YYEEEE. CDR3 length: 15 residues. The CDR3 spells CASSFLSGGNSPLHF. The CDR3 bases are TGTGCCAGCAGCTTCCTGTCAGGGGGTAATTCACCCCTCCACTTT. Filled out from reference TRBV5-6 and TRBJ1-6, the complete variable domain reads DAGVTQSPTHLIKTRGQQVTLRCSPKSGHDTVSWYQQALGQGPQFIFQYYEEEERQRGNFPDRFSGHQFPNYSSELNVNALLLGDSALYLCASSFLSGGNSPLHFGNGTRLTVT.

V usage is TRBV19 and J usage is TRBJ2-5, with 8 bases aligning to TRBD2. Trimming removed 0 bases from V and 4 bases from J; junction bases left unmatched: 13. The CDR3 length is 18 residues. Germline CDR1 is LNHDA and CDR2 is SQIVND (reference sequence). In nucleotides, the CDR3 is TGTGCCAGTAGTATAGATTCCAGCGGGAGATCGATCGGAGAGACCCAGTACTTC. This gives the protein CASSIDSSGRSIGETQYF.

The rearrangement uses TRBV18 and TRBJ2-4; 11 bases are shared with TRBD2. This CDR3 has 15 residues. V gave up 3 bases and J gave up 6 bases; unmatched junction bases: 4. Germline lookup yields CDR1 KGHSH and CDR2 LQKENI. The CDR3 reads CASSPSTSGRNIQYF. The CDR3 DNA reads TGTGCCAGCTCACCTTCAACTAGCGGGAGAAACATTCAGTACTTC.

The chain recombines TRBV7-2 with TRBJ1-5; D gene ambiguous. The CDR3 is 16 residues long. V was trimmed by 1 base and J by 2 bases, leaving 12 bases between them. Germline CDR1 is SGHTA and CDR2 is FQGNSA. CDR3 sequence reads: CASSLEAAHGNQPQHF. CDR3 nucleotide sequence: TGTGCCAGCAGCTTAGAGGCAGCGCATGGCAATCAGCCCCAGCATTTT.

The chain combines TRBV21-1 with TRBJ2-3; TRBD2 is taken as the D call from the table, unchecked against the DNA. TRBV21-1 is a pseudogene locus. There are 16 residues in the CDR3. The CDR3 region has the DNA TGTGCCAGCGCCCTGCCTCGGAGCGACCGCACAGATACGCAGTATTTT. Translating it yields CASALPRSDRTDTQYF.

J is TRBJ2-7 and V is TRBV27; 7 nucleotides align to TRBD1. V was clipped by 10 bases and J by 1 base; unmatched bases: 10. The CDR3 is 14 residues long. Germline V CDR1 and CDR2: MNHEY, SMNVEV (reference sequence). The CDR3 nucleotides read TGTGCCACCAGAGACTTGGACAGGTCCTACGAGCAGTACTTC. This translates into CATRDLDRSYEQYF.

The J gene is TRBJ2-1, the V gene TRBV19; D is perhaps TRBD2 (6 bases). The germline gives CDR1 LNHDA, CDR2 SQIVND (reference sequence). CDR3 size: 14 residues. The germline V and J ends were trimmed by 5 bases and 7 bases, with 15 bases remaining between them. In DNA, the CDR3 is TGTGCCAGTAGTCCGGCCAGCGGGCCGAATGAGCAGTTCTTC. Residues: CASSPASGPNEQFF.

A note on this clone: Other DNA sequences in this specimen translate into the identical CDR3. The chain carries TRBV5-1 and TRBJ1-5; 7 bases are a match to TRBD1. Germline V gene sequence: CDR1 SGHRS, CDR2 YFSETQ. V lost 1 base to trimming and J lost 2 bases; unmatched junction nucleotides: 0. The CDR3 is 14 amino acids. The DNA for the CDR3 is TGCGCCAGCAGCTTGACAGGGGGCAATCAGCCCCAGCATTTT. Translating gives CASSLTGGNQPQHF.

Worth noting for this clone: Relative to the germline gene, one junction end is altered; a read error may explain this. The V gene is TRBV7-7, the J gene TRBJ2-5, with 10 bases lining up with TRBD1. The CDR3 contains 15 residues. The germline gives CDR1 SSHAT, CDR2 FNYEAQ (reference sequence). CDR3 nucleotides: TGTGCTAGCAGCCCGAGGGGACAGGGGCCAGAGACCCAGTACTTC. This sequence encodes CASSPRGQGPETQYF.

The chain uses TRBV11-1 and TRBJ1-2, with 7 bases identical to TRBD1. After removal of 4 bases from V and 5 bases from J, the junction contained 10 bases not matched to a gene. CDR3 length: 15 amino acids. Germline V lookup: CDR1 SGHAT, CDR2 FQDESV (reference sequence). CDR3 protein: CASSSWTGGDYGYTF. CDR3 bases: TGTGCCAGCAGCTCCTGGACAGGTGGGGATTATGGCTACACCTTC.

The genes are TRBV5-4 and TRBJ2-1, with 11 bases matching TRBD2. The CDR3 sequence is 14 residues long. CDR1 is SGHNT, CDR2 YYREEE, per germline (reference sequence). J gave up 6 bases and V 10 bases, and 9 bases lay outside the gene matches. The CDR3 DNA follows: TGTGCCGGAACCGTAGCGGGAGGGACCAATGAGCAGTTCTTC. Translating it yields CAGTVAGGTNEQFF. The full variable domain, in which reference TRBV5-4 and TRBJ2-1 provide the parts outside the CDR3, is ETGVTQSPTHLIKTRGQQVTLRCSSQSGHNTVSWYQQALGQGPQFIFQYYREEENGRGNFPPRFSGLQFPNYSSELNVNALELDDSALYLCAGTVAGGTNEQFFGPGTRLTVL.

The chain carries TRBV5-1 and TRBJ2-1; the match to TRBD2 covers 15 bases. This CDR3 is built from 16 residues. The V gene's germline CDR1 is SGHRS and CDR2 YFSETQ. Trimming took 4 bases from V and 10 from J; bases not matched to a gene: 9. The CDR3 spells CASSLSPGTSGREQFF. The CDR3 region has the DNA TGCGCCAGCAGCCTTAGTCCCGGGACTAGCGGGAGGGAGCAGTTCTTC.

Here the CDR3 reads CASSLVSVGTGANVLTF. The CDR3 DNA reads as TGCGCCAGCAGCTTGGTTAGCGTGGGCACTGGGGCCAACGTCCTGACTTTC. The rearrangement uses TRBV5-1 and TRBJ2-6, with D maybe TRBD2 (5 bases). V was shortened by 0 bases and J by 2 bases, with 12 bases between the two germline ends. Germline lookup yields CDR1 SGHRS and CDR2 YFSETQ. CDR3 length equals 17 residues. The complete variable domain, with remaining parts taken from reference TRBV5-1 and TRBJ2-6, reads KAGVTQTPRYLIKTRGQQVTLSCSPISGHRSVSWYQQTPGQGLQFLFEYFSETQRNKGNFPGRFSGRQFSNSRSEMNVSTLELGDSALYLCASSLVSVGTGANVLTFGAGSRLTVL.

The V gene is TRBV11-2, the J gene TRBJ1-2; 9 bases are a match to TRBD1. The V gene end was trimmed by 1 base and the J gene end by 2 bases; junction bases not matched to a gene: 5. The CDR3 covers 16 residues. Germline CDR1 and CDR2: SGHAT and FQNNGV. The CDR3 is CASSLGHGQGNYGYTF. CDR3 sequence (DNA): TGTGCCAGCAGCTTAGGCCACGGACAGGGGAACTATGGCTACACCTTC. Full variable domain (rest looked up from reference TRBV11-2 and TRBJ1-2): EAGVAQSPRYKIIEKRQSVAFWCNPISGHATLYWYQQILGQGPKLLIQFQNNGVVDDSQLPKDRFSAERLKGVDSTLKIQPAKLEDSAVYLCASSLGHGQGNYGYTFGSGTRLTVV.

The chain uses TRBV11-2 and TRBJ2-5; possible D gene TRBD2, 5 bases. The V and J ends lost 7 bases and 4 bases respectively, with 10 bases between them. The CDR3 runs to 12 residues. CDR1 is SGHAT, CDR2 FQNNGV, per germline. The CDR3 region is CASKGVGETQYF. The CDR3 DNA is TGTGCCAGCAAGGGAGTAGGAGAGACCCAGTACTTC.

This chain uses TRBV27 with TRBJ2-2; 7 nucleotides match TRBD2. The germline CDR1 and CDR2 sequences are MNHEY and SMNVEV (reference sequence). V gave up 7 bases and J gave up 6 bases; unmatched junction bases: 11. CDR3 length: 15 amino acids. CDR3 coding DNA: TGTGCCAGCAAATCCGGCGGGAGTTGGTCCGGGGAGCTGTTTTTT. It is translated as CASKSGGSWSGELFF.